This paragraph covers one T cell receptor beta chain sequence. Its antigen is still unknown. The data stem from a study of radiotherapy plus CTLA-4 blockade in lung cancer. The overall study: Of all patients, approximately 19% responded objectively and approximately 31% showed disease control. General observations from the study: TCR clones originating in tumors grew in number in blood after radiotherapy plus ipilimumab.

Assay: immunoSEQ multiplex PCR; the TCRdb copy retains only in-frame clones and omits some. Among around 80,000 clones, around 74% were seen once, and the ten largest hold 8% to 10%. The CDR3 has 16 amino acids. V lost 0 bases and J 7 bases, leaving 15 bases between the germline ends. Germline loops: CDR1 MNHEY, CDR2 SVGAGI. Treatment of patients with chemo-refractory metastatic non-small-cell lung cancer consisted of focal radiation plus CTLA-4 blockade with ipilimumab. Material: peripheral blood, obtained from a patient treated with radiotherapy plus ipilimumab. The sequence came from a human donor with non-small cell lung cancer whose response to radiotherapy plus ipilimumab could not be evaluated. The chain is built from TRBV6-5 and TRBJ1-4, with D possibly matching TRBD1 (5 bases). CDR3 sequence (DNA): TGTGCCAGCAGTTACTCGAAGGCAGGGCGGATTGAAAAACTGTTTTTT. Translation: CASSYSKAGRIEKLFF.